These 32 T cell receptor beta chains came from one sample sequenced in a study of blood T cell repertoires in COVID-19 (dated by TCRdb to 2018 to 2020). Libraries came from the immunoSEQ multiplex PCR assay. The immuneACCESS repertoire file appears here via TCRdb, limited to in-frame rearrangements. These files lack a portion of the clones; in checked studies, under half of the deficit traces to unresolved V genes, and the cause of the others is not known. The sample table contains hundreds of thousands of clones; only one count was recorded for 85% to 90% of them. The ten most abundant clones make up about 1.7% of the sample. The sequenced sample was PBMCs or T cells enriched from blood (not recorded which). The source is a middle-aged man who had recovered from COVID-19.

This clone has only a few counts. V gene TRBV12-5 combines with J gene TRBJ2-7, with D perhaps TRBD1 (6 bases). This CDR3 is 15 amino acids long. Germline V CDR1 and CDR2: LGHNT, FRNRAP. The germline V and J ends were trimmed by 2 bases and 6 bases, with 17 bases remaining between them. DNA of the CDR3: TGTGCTAGTGGTTTGATCCCAACACAGGGACCCGAGCAGTACTTC. Translation gives CASGLIPTQGPEQYF.

V usage is TRBV10-3 and J usage is TRBJ2-5; 7 bases are shared with TRBD1. The CDR3 contains 15 residues. Trimming took 2 bases from V and 3 from J; bases not matched to a gene: 6. The V gene's germline CDR1 is ENHRY and CDR2 SYGVKD. CDR3 bases: TGTGCCATCAGTGAGCCCGGGACAGCGAAAGAGACCCAGTACTTC. As protein: CAISEPGTAKETQYF.

The chain couples TRBV30 to TRBJ1-2, with D perhaps matching TRBD1 (5 bases). Trimming pared 6 bases from V and 8 bases from J, leaving 16 bases between. This CDR3 has 12 residues. Germline V gene sequence: CDR1 GTSNPN, CDR2 SVGIG (reference sequence). The chain's CDR3 is CACPKQGAGYTF. CDR3 in DNA: TGTGCCTGCCCCAAGCAAGGGGCCGGCTACACCTTC.

The V and J genes are TRBV29-1 and TRBJ1-2, with 8 nucleotides matching TRBD1. Losses at the gene ends were 0 bases for V and 4 bases for J; bases not matched to a gene: 7. This CDR3 spans 15 amino acids. Germline CDR1 is SQVTM and CDR2 is ANQGSEA. The DNA of the CDR3 is TGCAGCGTTGAAGACGGGGACAGGTTACCCTATGGCTACACCTTC. Protein product: CSVEDGDRLPYGYTF.

The J gene is TRBJ2-4, the V gene TRBV4-1; D is unclear. This CDR3 is built from 14 residues. Trimming took off 3 bases at V and 0 bases at J, with 6 bases between the two ends. The V gene's germline CDR1 is MGHRA and CDR2 YSYEKL. CDR3 amino acids: CASSQTLAKNIQYF. CDR3 bases: TGCGCCAGCAGCCAGACTCTAGCCAAAAACATTCAGTACTTC.

This chain connects TRBV28 to TRBJ1-2; 11 positions agree with TRBD1. The CDR3 totals 14 residues. J lost 5 bases, V lost 5 bases, and 4 bases had no gene match. Germline values: CDR1 MDHEN, CDR2 SYDVKM. CDR3 coding DNA: TGTGCCAGCAGTGGACAGGGGGCGCGGTATGGCTACACCTTC. Amino acid sequence: CASSGQGARYGYTF.

The V gene is TRBV11-3, the J gene TRBJ2-7; 8 bases fit TRBD2. Per germline, CDR1 SGHNT and CDR2 YENEEA. The ends lost 1 base at V and 5 bases at J; junction bases unmatched: 4. This CDR3 has 14 residues. The CDR3, as DNA: TGTGCCAGCAGCTTAGGGACTAGCTTCCACGAGCAGTACTTC. Its protein product is CASSLGTSFHEQYF.

V is TRBV1 and J is TRBJ2-3; the table's D call, TRBD1, was not checked against the DNA. TRBV1 is classified as a pseudogene. This CDR3 is 13 amino acids long. Written as DNA, the CDR3 is TGCACCAGCAGCCACCCCGCCCAGAACACGCAGTATTTT. Translated, it gives CTSSHPAQNTQYF.

This clone was recorded only once. The rearrangement uses TRBV6-4 and TRBJ1-6; 8 bases align to TRBD1. This CDR3 region has 15 residues. Germline CDR1 reads MRHNA; CDR2 reads SNTAGT. Trimming took 2 bases from V and 10 from J; bases not matched to a gene: 7. The DNA for the CDR3 is TGTGCCAGCAGTGACGGACAGGGAGAGCGGTCACCCCTCCACTTT. It specifies CASSDGQGERSPLHF.

This clone was seen once. The chain employs TRBV28 and TRBJ1-1; D is undetermined. The V and J ends lost 5 bases and 0 bases respectively, with 16 bases between them. Germline V gives CDR1 MDHEN, CDR2 SYDVKM. The CDR3 covers 16 residues. Here the CDR3 reads CASSTPEGNMNTEAFF. CDR3 bases: TGTGCCAGCAGTACCCCCGAGGGAAACATGAACACTGAAGCTTTCTTT.

The rearrangement joins TRBV7-2 to TRBJ1-6; possible D gene TRBD1, 6 bases. This CDR3 is 14 amino acids long. The germline V gene encodes CDR1 SGHTA and CDR2 FQGNSA. Trimming removed 4 bases from V and 10 bases from J, with 14 bases in between. The CDR3 loop reads CASSSHRVRSPLHF. DNA for the CDR3: TGTGCCAGCAGCTCTCACAGGGTACGCTCACCCCTCCACTTT.

This clone showed up many times. V is TRBV5-1 and J is TRBJ2-5, with TRBD2 matching over 9 bases. The CDR3 length is 15 residues. CDR1 SGHRS and CDR2 YFSETQ come from the germline V gene. The V and J ends lost 4 bases and 5 bases, in that order; junction bases with no gene match: 9. The CDR3 region is CASSDSTSGTETQYF. The CDR3 DNA reads TGCGCCAGCAGCGATTCGACTAGCGGAACGGAGACCCAGTACTTC.

This clone has ten or more counts. This chain uses TRBV7-3 with TRBJ2-1, with D maybe TRBD2 (6 bases). Trimming shortened V by 5 bases and J by 5 bases, and 16 bases separated the two germline ends. The CDR3 is 15 amino acids. Germline V lookup: CDR1 SGHTA, CDR2 FQGTGA. The CDR3 here is CASSPFYGGHNEQFF. CDR3 nucleotides: TGTGCCAGCAGCCCCTTTTACGGGGGTCACAATGAGCAGTTCTTC.

This rearrangement joins TRBV18 to TRBJ1-1; 8 bases are shared with TRBD1. The J segment lost 0 bases and the V segment lost 3 bases, leaving 9 bases of the junction unmatched. This CDR3 is 17 amino acids long. Per the germline V gene, CDR1 is KGHSH and CDR2 is LQKENI. The CDR3 here is CASSPAGTGGLNTEAFF. For the CDR3, the DNA is TGTGCCAGCTCACCTGCCGGGACAGGAGGGCTGAACACTGAAGCTTTCTTT. The complete variable domain, with remaining parts taken from reference TRBV18 and TRBJ1-1, reads NAGVMQNPRHLVRRRGQEARLRCSPMKGHSHVYWYRQLPEEGLKFMVYLQKENIIDESGMPKERFSAEFPKEGPSILRIQQVVRGDSAAYFCASSPAGTGGLNTEAFFGQGTRLTVV.

The gene calls are TRBV6-2 or TRBV6-3 and TRBJ1-1; 8 bases are a match to TRBD1. V lost 0 bases to trimming and J lost 4 bases; unmatched junction nucleotides: 10. The CDR3 runs 17 residues. Germline lookup yields CDR1 MNHEY and CDR2 SVGEGT. This CDR3 is CASSYSGQGARGTEAFF. The DNA for the CDR3 is TGTGCCAGCAGTTACTCAGGCCAGGGGGCCCGCGGCACTGAAGCTTTCTTT.

The chain has TRBV27 and TRBJ2-1; D call uncertain. Germline loops: CDR1 MNHEY, CDR2 SMNVEV (reference sequence). The CDR3 consists of 12 residues. V lost 8 bases to trimming and J lost 2 bases, with 7 bases between them. CDR3 DNA: TGTGCCAGCGGAGATCCCTACAATGAGCAGTTCTTC. It specifies CASGDPYNEQFF.

The chain uses TRBV11-3 and TRBJ2-3, with 7 bases matching TRBD2. The junction had 8 bases not matched to a gene; V was cut back by 1 base and J by 4 bases. The CDR3 runs to 16 residues. Germline V CDR1 and CDR2: SGHNT, YENEEA. CDR3 bases: TGTGCCAGCAGCTTAGGTGGCGGGAGTTCGGCAGATACGCAGTATTTT. It is translated as CASSLGGGSSADTQYF.

This clone came up a few times. The V and J genes are TRBV6-5 and TRBJ1-2; D might be TRBD1 (5 bases). Germline V gene lookup returns CDR1 MNHEY and CDR2 SVGAGI. Trimming removed 5 bases from V and 8 bases from J, with 21 bases in between. The length of the CDR3 is 15 residues. CDR3 DNA: TGTGCCAGCAGTCGCGGGACCAGCGTCGGTAGCGGCTACACCTTC. This sequence encodes CASSRGTSVGSGYTF.

The V gene is TRBV3-1 (or the pseudogene TRBV3-2), the J gene TRBJ2-3; weak D call: TRBD2 (6 bases). The CDR3 contains 14 residues. Germline V gene data show CDR1 as LGHDT and CDR2 as YNNKEL (reference sequence). Trimming left V 0 bases short and J 6 bases short, with 10 bases between. The CDR3 region is CASSQDKGRDTQYF. The CDR3 DNA reads as TGTGCCAGCAGCCAAGATAAGGGGAGGGATACGCAGTATTTT.

The chain is built from TRBV19 and TRBJ2-3, with TRBD2 identical over 11 bases. Unmatched junction bases numbered 14, after V lost 9 bases and J lost 6 bases. In germline, CDR1 is LNHDA, CDR2 SQIVND (reference sequence). This CDR3 has 16 residues. In DNA form, the CDR3 reads TGTGCCAGCGCCCCGGGACTAGCGGCCTTACGGGATACGCAGTATTTT. Translation gives CASAPGLAALRDTQYF.

This rearrangement joins TRBV7-8 to TRBJ1-5; 8 bases are a match to TRBD1. CDR1 is SGHVS and CDR2 is FQNEAQ in the germline V gene. J was trimmed by 0 bases and V by 4 bases; bases with no gene match: 2. This CDR3 region has 15 residues. CDR3 sequence reads: CASSSGGHSNQPQHF. Here the CDR3 DNA reads TGTGCCAGCAGCTCAGGGGGCCATAGCAATCAGCCCCAGCATTTT.

The chain couples TRBV4-1 to TRBJ2-3; no definite D call. This CDR3 has 13 residues. CDR1 is MGHRA, CDR2 YSYEKL, per germline. Trimming stripped 3 bases from V and 6 bases from J, with 10 bases between. CDR3 nucleotides: TGCGCCAGCAGCCACGCACTCCGGGATACGCAGTATTTT. It specifies CASSHALRDTQYF.

The count of this clone is one. The rearrangement links TRBV30 to TRBJ1-2; 12 bases are shared with TRBD1. Per germline, CDR1 GTSNPN and CDR2 SVGIG (reference sequence). The CDR3 covers 16 residues. J was trimmed by 4 bases and V by 3 bases; bases with no gene match: 9. CDR3 sequence (DNA): TGTGCCTGGAGGGAAAGGGGGACAGGGGGCATCTATGGCTACACCTTC. Translation: CAWRERGTGGIYGYTF.

V is TRBV5-6 and J is TRBJ1-1; TRBD1 might be the D (6 bases). Trimming shortened V by 0 bases and J by 1 base, and 7 bases separated the two germline ends. CDR1 is SGHDT and CDR2 is YYEEEE in the germline V gene. The CDR3 sequence is 14 residues long. The CDR3 reads CASSLVQGNTEAFF. CDR3 nucleotides: TGTGCCAGCAGCTTGGTACAGGGGAACACTGAAGCTTTCTTT.

This chain's CDR3 is CASSSQSRGDYEQYF. The CDR3 DNA reads as TGTGCCAGCAGCTCCCAATCGCGGGGCGATTACGAGCAGTACTTC. The chain couples TRBV7-2 to TRBJ2-7; a weak D match, TRBD2 (6 bases). The germline CDR1 and CDR2 sequences are SGHTA and FQGNSA. The CDR3 is made up of 15 amino acids. Trimming shortened V by 4 bases and J by 4 bases, and 17 bases separated the two germline ends.

The chain uses TRBV9 and TRBJ1-5, with TRBD1 identical over 7 bases. Trimming cost V 4 bases and J 1 base; bases outside gene matches: 5. The CDR3 has 15 residues. Germline V CDR1 and CDR2: SGDLS, YYNGEE. As DNA, the CDR3 is TGTGCCAGCAGCTTACAGGGGAAAAGCAATCAGCCCCAGCATTTT. This sequence encodes CASSLQGKSNQPQHF.

DNA for the CDR3: TGTGCCAGCAGCCCAGCGGAGCGGGGAGCATTCTCCTACGAGCAGTACTTC. Residues: CASSPAERGAFSYEQYF. This sequence joins TRBV27 and TRBJ2-7, with 7 bases matching TRBD2. This CDR3 is 17 amino acids long. Trimming at V came to 6 bases and at J to 0 bases, leaving 14 bases not matched to a gene. CDR1 is MNHEY and CDR2 is SMNVEV in the germline V gene (reference sequence).

This clone was seen once. The CDR3 protein is CASSWNTGTYEQYF. CDR3 in DNA: TGCGCCAGCAGTTGGAACACAGGAACCTACGAGCAGTACTTC. V is TRBV4-3 and J is TRBJ2-7; weak D call: TRBD1 (5 bases). CDR3 length equals 14 residues. Germline CDR1 reads LGHNA; CDR2 reads YSLEER. The V gene lost 6 bases and the J gene lost 2 bases, with 14 bases spanning the gap.

This clone was found once. V and J are TRBV7-2 and TRBJ1-6, with D perhaps TRBD1 (6 bases). The CDR3 is 15 residues long. CDR1 and CDR2 from the germline V gene are SGHTA and FQGNSA. The V end was cut by 6 bases, the J end by 10 bases, with 19 bases between. In DNA form, the CDR3 reads TGTGCCAGCAGACCTCCTGGGGGACACCCATCACCCCTCCACTTT. Translated: CASRPPGGHPSPLHF.

The V gene is TRBV4-2, the J gene TRBJ1-5; 10 bases map to TRBD1. This CDR3 is 15 amino acids long. From germline, CDR1 is LGHNA and CDR2 YNFKEQ. V lost 4 bases, J lost 7 bases, and 7 bases stayed unmatched. The chain's CDR3 is CASSPGTGEGQPQHF. CDR3 sequence (DNA): TGTGCCAGCAGCCCCGGGACAGGGGAGGGCCAGCCCCAGCATTTT.

The chain uses TRBV6-5 and TRBJ2-3; D possibly corresponds to TRBD1 (6 bases). Trimming took 2 bases from V and 5 from J, leaving 14 bases between them. This CDR3 region has 15 residues. Per the germline V gene, CDR1 is MNHEY and CDR2 is SVGAGI. The CDR3 spells CASSYRSGAGDTQYF. The CDR3 DNA reads as TGTGCCAGCAGTTACAGGTCAGGGGCGGGAGATACGCAGTATTTT.

This chain connects TRBV6-4 to TRBJ2-2; D not certain. Trimming cost V 6 bases and J 2 bases, with 4 bases left between them. CDR1 MRHNA and CDR2 SNTAGT come from the germline V gene. The length of the CDR3 is 12 residues. CDR3 residues: CASSHNTGELFF. The CDR3 nucleotides are TGTGCCAGCAGCCATAACACCGGGGAGCTGTTTTTT.